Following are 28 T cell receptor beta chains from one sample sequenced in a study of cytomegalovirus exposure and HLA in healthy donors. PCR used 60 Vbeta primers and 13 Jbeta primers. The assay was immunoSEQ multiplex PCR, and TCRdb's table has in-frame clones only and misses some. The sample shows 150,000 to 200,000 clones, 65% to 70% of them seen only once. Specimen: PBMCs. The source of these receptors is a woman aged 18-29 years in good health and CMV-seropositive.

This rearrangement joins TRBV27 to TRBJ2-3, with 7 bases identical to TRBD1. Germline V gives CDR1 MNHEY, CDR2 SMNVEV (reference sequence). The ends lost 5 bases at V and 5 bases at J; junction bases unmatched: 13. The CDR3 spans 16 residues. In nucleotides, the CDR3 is TGTGCCAGCAGTACCTACAGGGGCGGAAAGTTAGATACGCAGTATTTT. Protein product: CASSTYRGGKLDTQYF.

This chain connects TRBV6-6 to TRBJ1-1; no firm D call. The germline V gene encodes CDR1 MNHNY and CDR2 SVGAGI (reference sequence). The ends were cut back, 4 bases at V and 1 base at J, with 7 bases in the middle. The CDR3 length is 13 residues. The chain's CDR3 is CASSLQPNTEAFF. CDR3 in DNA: TGTGCCAGCAGTTTACAGCCGAACACTGAAGCTTTCTTT.

CDR3 sequence reads: CASSEVGGMNSPLHF. Written as DNA, the CDR3 is TGTGCCAGCAGTGAAGTGGGAGGGATGAATTCACCCCTCCACTTT. This chain uses TRBV6-4 with TRBJ1-6; no firm D call. Germline values: CDR1 MRHNA, CDR2 SNTAGT. V lost 3 bases, J lost 7 bases, and 13 bases lay in between. The CDR3 runs 15 residues.

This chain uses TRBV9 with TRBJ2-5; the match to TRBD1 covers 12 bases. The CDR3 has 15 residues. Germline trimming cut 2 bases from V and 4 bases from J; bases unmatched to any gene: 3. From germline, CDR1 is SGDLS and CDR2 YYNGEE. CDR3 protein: CASSVGQGARETQYF. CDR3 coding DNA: TGTGCCAGCAGCGTGGGACAGGGGGCGCGAGAGACCCAGTACTTC.

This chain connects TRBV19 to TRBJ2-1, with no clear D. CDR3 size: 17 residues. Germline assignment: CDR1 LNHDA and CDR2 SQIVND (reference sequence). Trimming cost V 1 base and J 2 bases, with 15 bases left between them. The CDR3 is CASSIAAWLEAYNEQFF. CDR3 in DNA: TGTGCCAGTAGTATAGCAGCCTGGCTAGAGGCCTACAATGAGCAGTTCTTC. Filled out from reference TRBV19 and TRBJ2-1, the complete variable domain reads DGGITQSPKYLFRKEGQNVTLSCEQNLNHDAMYWYRQDPGQGLRLIYYSQIVNDFQKGDIAEGYSVSREKKESFPLTVTSAQKNPTAFYLCASSIAAWLEAYNEQFFGPGTRLTVL.

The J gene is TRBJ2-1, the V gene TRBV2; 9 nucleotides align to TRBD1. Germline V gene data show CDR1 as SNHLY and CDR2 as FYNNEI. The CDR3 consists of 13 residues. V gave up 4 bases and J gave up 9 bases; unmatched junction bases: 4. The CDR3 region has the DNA TGTGCCAGCAGTGCGGTGGGACAGGGTGAGCAGTTCTTC. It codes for CASSAVGQGEQFF. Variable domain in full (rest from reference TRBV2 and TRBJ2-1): EPEVTQTPSHQVTQMGQEVILRCVPISNHLYFYWYRQILGQKVEFLVSFYNNEISEKSEIFDDQFSVERPDGSNFTLKIRSTKLEDSAMYFCASSAVGQGEQFFGPGTRLTVL.

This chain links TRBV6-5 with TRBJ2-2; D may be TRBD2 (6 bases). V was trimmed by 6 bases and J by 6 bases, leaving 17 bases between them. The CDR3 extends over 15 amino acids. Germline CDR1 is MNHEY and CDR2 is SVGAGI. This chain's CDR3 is CASRVRRGNAGELFF. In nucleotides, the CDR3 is TGTGCCAGCAGGGTTAGGCGGGGAAACGCCGGGGAGCTGTTTTTT.

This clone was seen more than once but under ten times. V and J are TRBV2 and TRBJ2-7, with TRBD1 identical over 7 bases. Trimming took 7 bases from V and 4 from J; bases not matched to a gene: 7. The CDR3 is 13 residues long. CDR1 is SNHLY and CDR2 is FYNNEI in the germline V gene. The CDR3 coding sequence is TGTGCCAGCAAACGGGACAGCCCTTACGAGCAGTACTTC. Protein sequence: CASKRDSPYEQYF.

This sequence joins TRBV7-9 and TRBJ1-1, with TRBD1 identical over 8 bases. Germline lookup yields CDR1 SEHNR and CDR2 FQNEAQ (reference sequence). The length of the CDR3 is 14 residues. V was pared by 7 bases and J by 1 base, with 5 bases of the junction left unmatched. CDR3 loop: CASIQGAPNTEAFF. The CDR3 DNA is TGTGCCAGCATCCAGGGGGCCCCGAACACTGAAGCTTTCTTT. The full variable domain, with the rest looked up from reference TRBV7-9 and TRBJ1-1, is DTGVSQNPRHKITKRGQNVTFRCDPISEHNRLYWYRQTLGQGPEFLTYFQNEAQLEKSRLLSDRFSAERPKGSFSTLEIQRTEQGDSAMYLCASIQGAPNTEAFFGQGTRLTVV.

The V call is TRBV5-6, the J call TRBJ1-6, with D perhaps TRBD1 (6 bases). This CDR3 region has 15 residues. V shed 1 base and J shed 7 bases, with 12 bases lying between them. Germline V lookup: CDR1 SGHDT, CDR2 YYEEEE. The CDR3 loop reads CASSLRQGLNSPLHF. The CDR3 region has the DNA TGTGCCAGCAGCTTGCGGCAGGGGCTCAATTCACCCCTCCACTTT.

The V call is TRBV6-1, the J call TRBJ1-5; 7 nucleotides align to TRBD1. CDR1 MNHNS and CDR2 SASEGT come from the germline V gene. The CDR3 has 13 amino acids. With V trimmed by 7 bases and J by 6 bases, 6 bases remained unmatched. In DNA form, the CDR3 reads TGTGCCAGCAAACAGGGGTTCTTTCAGCCCCAGCATTTT. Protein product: CASKQGFFQPQHF.

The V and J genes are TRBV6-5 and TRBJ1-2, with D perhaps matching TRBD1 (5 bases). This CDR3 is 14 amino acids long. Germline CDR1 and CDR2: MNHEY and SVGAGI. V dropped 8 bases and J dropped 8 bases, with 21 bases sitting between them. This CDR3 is CASSPGRGWDGYTF. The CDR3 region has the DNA TGTGCCAGCTCACCCGGTCGGGGGTGGGACGGCTACACCTTC.

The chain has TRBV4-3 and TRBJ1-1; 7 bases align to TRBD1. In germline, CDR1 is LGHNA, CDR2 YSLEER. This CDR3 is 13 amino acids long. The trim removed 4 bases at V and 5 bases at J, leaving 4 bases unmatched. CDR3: CASSPGGSTEAFF. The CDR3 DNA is TGCGCCAGCAGCCCAGGGGGGTCGACTGAAGCTTTCTTT.

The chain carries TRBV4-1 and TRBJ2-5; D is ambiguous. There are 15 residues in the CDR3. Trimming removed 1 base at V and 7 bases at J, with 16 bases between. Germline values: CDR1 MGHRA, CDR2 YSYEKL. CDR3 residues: CASSQAVVGTGTQYF. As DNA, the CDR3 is TGCGCCAGCAGCCAAGCGGTGGTGGGTACGGGGACCCAGTACTTC.

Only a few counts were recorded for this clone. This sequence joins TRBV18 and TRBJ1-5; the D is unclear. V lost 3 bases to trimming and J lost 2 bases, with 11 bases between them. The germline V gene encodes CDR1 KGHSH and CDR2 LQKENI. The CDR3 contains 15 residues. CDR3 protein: CASSPGEGGNQPQHF. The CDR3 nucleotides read TGTGCCAGCTCACCCGGGGAGGGCGGCAATCAGCCCCAGCATTTT.

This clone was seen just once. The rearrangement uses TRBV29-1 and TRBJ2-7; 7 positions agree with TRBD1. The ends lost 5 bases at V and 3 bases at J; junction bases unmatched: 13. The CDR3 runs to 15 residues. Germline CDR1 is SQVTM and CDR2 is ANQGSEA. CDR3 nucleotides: TGCAGCGTTCTACCCTCCGGGACAGTGGACTACGAGCAGTACTTC. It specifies CSVLPSGTVDYEQYF.

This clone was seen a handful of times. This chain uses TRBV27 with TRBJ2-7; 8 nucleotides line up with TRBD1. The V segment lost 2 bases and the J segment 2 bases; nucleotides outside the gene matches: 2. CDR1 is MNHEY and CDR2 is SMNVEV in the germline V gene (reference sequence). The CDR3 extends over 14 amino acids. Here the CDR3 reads CASSLVQGAYEQYF. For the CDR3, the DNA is TGTGCCAGCAGTTTAGTACAGGGGGCCTACGAGCAGTACTTC.

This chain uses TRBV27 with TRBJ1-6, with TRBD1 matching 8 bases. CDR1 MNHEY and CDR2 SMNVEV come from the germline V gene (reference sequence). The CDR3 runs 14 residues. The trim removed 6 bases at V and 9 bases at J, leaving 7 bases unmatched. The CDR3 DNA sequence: TGTGCCAGCAGACCTACAGGGGGTGTTTCACCCCTCCACTTT. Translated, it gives CASRPTGGVSPLHF.

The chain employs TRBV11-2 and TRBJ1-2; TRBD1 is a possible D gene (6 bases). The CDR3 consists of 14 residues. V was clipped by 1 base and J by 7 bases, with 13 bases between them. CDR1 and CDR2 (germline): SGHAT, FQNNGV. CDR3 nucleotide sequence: TGTGCCAGCAGCTTAGGGCAGGGGAGGGGTGGCTACACCTTC. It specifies CASSLGQGRGGYTF.

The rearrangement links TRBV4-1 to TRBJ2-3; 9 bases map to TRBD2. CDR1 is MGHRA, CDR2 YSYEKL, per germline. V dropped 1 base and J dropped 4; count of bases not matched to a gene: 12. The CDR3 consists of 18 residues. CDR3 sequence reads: CASSQGPILAGDADTQYF. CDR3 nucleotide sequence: TGCGCCAGCAGCCAAGGCCCAATTTTAGCGGGAGACGCAGATACGCAGTATTTT.

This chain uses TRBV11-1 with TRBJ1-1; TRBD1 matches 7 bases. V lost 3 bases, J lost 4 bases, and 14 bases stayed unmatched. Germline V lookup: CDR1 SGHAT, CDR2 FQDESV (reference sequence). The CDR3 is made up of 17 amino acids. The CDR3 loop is CASSFRTGRRAGTEAFF. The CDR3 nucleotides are TGTGCCAGCAGCTTCCGGACAGGTCGACGAGCGGGCACTGAAGCTTTCTTT.

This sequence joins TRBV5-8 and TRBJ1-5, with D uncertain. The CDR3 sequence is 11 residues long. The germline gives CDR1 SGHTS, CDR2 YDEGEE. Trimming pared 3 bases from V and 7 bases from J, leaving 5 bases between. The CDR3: CASSYGQPQHF. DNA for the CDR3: TGTGCCAGCAGCTACGGGCAGCCCCAGCATTTT. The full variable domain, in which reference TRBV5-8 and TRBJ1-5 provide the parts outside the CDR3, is EAGVTQSPTHLIKTRGQQATLRCSPISGHTSVYWYQQALGLGLQFLLWYDEGEERNRGNFPPRFSGRQFPNYSSELNVNALELEDSALYLCASSYGQPQHFGDGTRLSIL.

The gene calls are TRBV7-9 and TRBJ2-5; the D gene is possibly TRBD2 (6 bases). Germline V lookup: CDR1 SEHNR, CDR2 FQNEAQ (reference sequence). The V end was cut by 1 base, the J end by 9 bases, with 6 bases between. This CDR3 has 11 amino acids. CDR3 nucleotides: TGTGCCAGCAGCTTAGGGGAGGCCCAGTACTTC. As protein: CASSLGEAQYF.

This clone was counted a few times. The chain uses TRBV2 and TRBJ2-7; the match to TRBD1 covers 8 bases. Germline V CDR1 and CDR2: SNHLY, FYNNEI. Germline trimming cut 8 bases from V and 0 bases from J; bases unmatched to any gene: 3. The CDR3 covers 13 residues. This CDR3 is CASGTGYSYEQYF. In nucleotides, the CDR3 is TGTGCCAGCGGGACAGGTTACTCCTACGAGCAGTACTTC.

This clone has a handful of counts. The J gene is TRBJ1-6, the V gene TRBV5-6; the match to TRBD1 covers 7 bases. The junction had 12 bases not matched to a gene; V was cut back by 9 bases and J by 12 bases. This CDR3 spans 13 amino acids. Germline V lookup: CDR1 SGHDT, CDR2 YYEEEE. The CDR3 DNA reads TGTGCCACCAAGGGACAGCCGTCGGGACCCCTCCACTTT. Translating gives CATKGQPSGPLHF.

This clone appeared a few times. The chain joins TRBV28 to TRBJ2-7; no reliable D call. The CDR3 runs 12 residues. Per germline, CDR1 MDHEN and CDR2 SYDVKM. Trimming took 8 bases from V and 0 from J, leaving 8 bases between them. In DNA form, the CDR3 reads TGTGCCAGCGGTTCTAGCTCCTACGAGCAGTACTTC. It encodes CASGSSSYEQYF. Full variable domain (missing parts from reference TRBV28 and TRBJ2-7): DVKVTQSSRYLVKRTGEKVFLECVQDMDHENMFWYRQDPGLGLRLIYFSYDVKMKEKGDIPEGYSVSREKKERFSLILESASTNQTSMYLCASGSSSYEQYFGPGTRLTVT.

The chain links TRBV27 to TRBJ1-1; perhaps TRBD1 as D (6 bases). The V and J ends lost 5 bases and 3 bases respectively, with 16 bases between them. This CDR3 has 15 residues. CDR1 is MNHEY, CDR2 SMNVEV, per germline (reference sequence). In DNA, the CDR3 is TGTGCCAGCAGTCCCCCCCCCGGGGGGCACACTGAAGCTTTCTTT. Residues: CASSPPPGGHTEAFF.

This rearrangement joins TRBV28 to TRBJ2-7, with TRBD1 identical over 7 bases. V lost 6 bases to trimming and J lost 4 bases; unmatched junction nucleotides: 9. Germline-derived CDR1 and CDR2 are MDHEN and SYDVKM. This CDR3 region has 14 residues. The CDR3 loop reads CASRLGQDPYEQYF. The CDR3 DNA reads TGTGCCAGCAGACTTGGACAGGATCCTTACGAGCAGTACTTC.